This T cell receptor (beta chain) was retrieved from a study of blood T cell repertoires in COVID-19. Those who participated ranged in age from roughly 18 to 89 years and resided in about two dozen US areas. Membership in each cohort depended on participant-reported clinical history. Trimming pared 0 bases from V and 5 bases from J, leaving 18 bases between. This CDR3 contains 17 residues. Germline V lookup: CDR1 SGHTS, CDR2 YDEGEE. In the study's own analysis: Reference gene primers were amplified, and this amplification served to estimate nucleated cell counts. Sequencing was performed with immunoSEQ multiplex PCR; in TCRdb, only in-frame clones are kept and a portion is missing. V, J and clone size are taken as reported in that table, and D and trimming were inferred from the DNA itself. The sample holds 150,000 to 200,000 clones, about nine tenths seen once.

The sample consisted of PBMCs or T cells enriched from blood (not recorded which). This receptor was identified in a young woman who had recovered from COVID-19. The J gene is TRBJ2-1, the V gene TRBV5-8; TRBD2 is a possible D gene (6 bases). The CDR3 reads CASSLVMGRSGDNEQFF. CDR3 bases: TGTGCCAGCAGCTTGGTTATGGGGCGTAGCGGAGACAATGAGCAGTTCTTC.